These 18 T cell receptor beta chains came from one sample sequenced in a study of glioma-infiltrating T cells. Amplification of TCR alpha and beta CDR3 regions from RNA used iRepertoire nested multiplex PCR. TCRdb reprocessed the multiplex PCR reads with MiXCR, giving one entry per CDR3 protein. The table lists over 100,000 distinct CDR3 sequences, 25% to 30% of them singletons. The sample was glioma tissue, nonneoplastic brain tissue, or PBMCs (not recorded which). Receptor source: a human donor with low-grade glioma or glioblastoma, undergoing nonglioma brain surgery, or in good health (not recorded which).

This sequence joins TRBV29-1 and TRBJ2-3; 12 nucleotides line up with TRBD2. The germline CDR1 and CDR2 sequences are SQVTM and ANQGSEA. The junction had 3 bases not matched to a gene; V was cut back by 6 bases and J by 2 bases. This CDR3 has 14 amino acids. The CDR3 is CSVRLAGATDTQYF. CDR3 DNA sequence: TGCAGCGTCCGACTAGCGGGGGCCACAGATACGCAGTATTTT.

The chain is built from TRBV27 and TRBJ2-1; 8 bases agree with TRBD1. With V trimmed by 2 bases and J by 7 bases, 7 bases remained unmatched. Germline values: CDR1 MNHEY, CDR2 SMNVEV (reference sequence). CDR3 size: 15 residues. CDR3 amino acids: CASSLAGGQFNEQFF. The CDR3 nucleotides read TGTGCCAGCAGTTTAGCAGGGGGCCAGTTTAATGAGCAGTTCTTC.

This clonotype turned up a few times. The chain employs TRBV29-1 and TRBJ2-5; 10 nucleotides line up with TRBD1. The CDR3 runs 13 residues. Per the germline V gene, CDR1 is SQVTM and CDR2 is ANQGSEA. The trim removed 6 bases at V and 5 bases at J, leaving 6 bases unmatched. DNA for the CDR3: TGCAGCGTCCAGGGACAGGGGATCGAGACCCAGTACTTC. Protein: CSVQGQGIETQYF.

This clonotype came up many times. The chain combines TRBV2 with TRBJ1-2; the match to TRBD1 covers 7 bases. The V gene end was trimmed by 1 base and the J gene end by 1 base; junction bases not matched to a gene: 3. The CDR3 runs 15 residues. Germline CDR1 reads SNHLY; CDR2 reads FYNNEI. The CDR3 DNA is TGTGCCAGCAGTGAAGGGACAGGATTTAACTATGGCTACACCTTC. Encoded protein: CASSEGTGFNYGYTF.

There are many counts of this clonotype. The V gene is TRBV7-2, the J gene TRBJ2-7, with 7 bases aligning to TRBD2. The CDR3 loop spans 14 amino acids. Germline V gives CDR1 SGHTA, CDR2 FQGNSA. The V and J ends lost 8 bases and 2 bases, in that order; junction bases with no gene match: 9. The CDR3 sequence: CASGDPGGAYEQYF. The CDR3 DNA is TGTGCCAGCGGGGATCCGGGAGGAGCCTACGAGCAGTACTTC.

Ten or more counts support this clonotype. The rearrangement uses TRBV3-1 and TRBJ2-7, with 7 bases matching TRBD1. Germline V gene lookup returns CDR1 LGHDT and CDR2 YNNKEL (reference sequence). CDR3 length: 16 residues. V lost 5 bases, J lost 2 bases, and 12 bases stayed unmatched. The CDR3 sequence is CASSSSRQGAPYEQYF. The DNA of the CDR3 is TGTGCCAGCAGCTCCTCGCGACAGGGCGCTCCCTACGAGCAGTACTTC.

The J gene is TRBJ2-1, the V gene TRBV11-3, with D perhaps TRBD2 (7 bases). Germline V gives CDR1 SGHNT, CDR2 YENEEA. Trimming took 2 bases from V and 2 from J, leaving 13 bases between them. This CDR3 spans 16 amino acids. This CDR3 reads CASSLKRGAPYNEQFF. CDR3 sequence (DNA): TGTGCCAGCAGCTTAAAACGGGGGGCTCCCTACAATGAGCAGTTCTTC. The whole variable domain, filled in from reference TRBV11-3 and TRBJ2-1, reads EAGVVQSPRYKIIEKKQPVAFWCNPISGHNTLYWYLQNLGQGPELLIRYENEEAVDDSQLPKDRFSAERLKGVDSTLKIQPAELGDSAVYLCASSLKRGAPYNEQFFGPGTRLTVL.

CDR3 DNA: TGCGCCAGCAGCCAGGTAGCGGGGGAGATTCAAAGGGCCAAGTACTTC. It translates to CASSQVAGEIQRAKYF. The J gene is TRBJ2-5, the V gene TRBV4-3, with 9 bases identical to TRBD2. Germline CDR1 reads LGHNA; CDR2 reads YSLEER. This CDR3 is 16 amino acids long. Trimming took 3 bases from V and 12 from J; bases not matched to a gene: 17.

This clonotype has at least ten counts. The gene calls are TRBV7-8 and TRBJ2-7; no firm D call. Trimming removed 3 bases at V and 0 bases at J, with 12 bases between. The germline V gene has CDR1 SGHVS and CDR2 FQNEAQ. This CDR3 is built from 15 residues. DNA of the CDR3: TGTGCCAGCAGCTTCGCCGACCCTATCTCCTACGAGCAGTACTTC. This translates into CASSFADPISYEQYF.

In this sample, this clonotype turned up many times. The CDR3 reads CASRRDLRNTEAFF. DNA for the CDR3: TGTGCCAGCAGACGGGATTTAAGGAACACTGAAGCTTTCTTT. The chain uses TRBV4-2 and TRBJ1-1; no clear D. This CDR3 is 14 amino acids long. Germline CDR1 and CDR2: LGHNA and YNFKEQ. V was shortened by 6 bases and J by 1 base, with 12 bases between the two germline ends.

The chain employs TRBV6-4 and TRBJ1-2; no clear D. This CDR3 spans 12 amino acids. Germline values: CDR1 MRHNA, CDR2 SNTAGT. The ends were cut back, 11 bases at V and 3 bases at J, with 13 bases in the middle. CDR3 loop: CAGNKRDYGYTF. The CDR3 nucleotides read TGTGCCGGCAACAAGAGGGACTATGGCTACACCTTC.

V gene TRBV20-1 combines with J gene TRBJ2-5; 9 nucleotides align to TRBD2. Germline CDR1 reads DFQATT; CDR2 reads SNEGSKA (reference sequence). J gave up 1 base and V 4 bases, and 7 bases lay outside the gene matches. This CDR3 is built from 15 residues. The CDR3 bases are TGCAGTGCTAAGACTAGCGGAACCCCCCAAGAGACCCAGTACTTC. Amino acids: CSAKTSGTPQETQYF.

This clonotype has a handful of counts. The chain carries TRBV12-3 or TRBV12-4 and TRBJ2-7; 7 positions match TRBD1. The CDR3 has 15 amino acids. V lost 6 bases, J lost 2 bases, and 10 bases stayed unmatched. CDR3 sequence reads: CASSRSDRATYEQYF. Here the CDR3 DNA reads TGTGCCAGCAGCCGAAGCGACAGGGCCACCTACGAGCAGTACTTC.

The rearrangement uses TRBV12-3 or TRBV12-4 and TRBJ1-2, with TRBD1 identical over 9 bases. CDR3 length: 14 amino acids. CDR3 amino acids: CNSSPGTGNYGYTF. The CDR3 region has the DNA TGTAACAGCAGTCCGGGGACAGGGAACTATGGCTACACCTTC.

This clonotype was observed many times. The V and J genes are TRBV6-1 and TRBJ2-7; 10 nucleotides line up with TRBD1. The length of the CDR3 is 14 residues. With V trimmed by 6 bases and J by 3 bases, 5 bases remained unmatched. CDR1 is MNHNS and CDR2 is SASEGT in the germline V gene. In DNA form, the CDR3 reads TGTGCCAGCAGAGTGGGACAGGGGAACTACGAGCAGTACTTC. It yields the protein CASRVGQGNYEQYF.

Ten or more counts support this clonotype. V and J are TRBV7-9 and TRBJ2-1, with no clear D. The germline V and J ends were trimmed by 2 bases and 7 bases, with 9 bases remaining between them. Germline V gene data show CDR1 as SEHNR and CDR2 as FQNEAQ (reference sequence). The CDR3 length is 13 residues. As DNA, the CDR3 is TGTGCCAGCAGCTTATCGGCCGGAAATGAGCAGTTCTTC. Residues: CASSLSAGNEQFF.

This clonotype was counted at least ten times. The germline gene is not matched at one end of the junction; a read error may be the cause. The V gene is TRBV4-2, the J gene TRBJ1-1, with D possibly TRBD1 on 5 matching bases. The germline CDR1 and CDR2 sequences are LGHNA and YNFKEQ. This CDR3 comprises 16 residues. CDR3 region: CASSQDPGLLNPEAFF. The CDR3 nucleotides are TGTGCCAGCAGCCAAGATCCGGGACTGCTGAACCCTGAAGCTTTCTTT.

This clonotype has at least ten counts. V usage is TRBV6-2 or TRBV6-3 and J usage is TRBJ2-1; 9 nucleotides align to TRBD2. Germline CDR1 MNHEY, CDR2 SVGEGT. Trimming removed 5 bases from V and 1 base from J; junction bases left unmatched: 15. The CDR3 sequence is 19 residues long. CDR3 nucleotide sequence: TGTGCCAGCAGTACAAACCGGGCAGCGGGAGGTATATCCTACAATGAGCAGTTCTTC. Protein: CASSTNRAAGGISYNEQFF.